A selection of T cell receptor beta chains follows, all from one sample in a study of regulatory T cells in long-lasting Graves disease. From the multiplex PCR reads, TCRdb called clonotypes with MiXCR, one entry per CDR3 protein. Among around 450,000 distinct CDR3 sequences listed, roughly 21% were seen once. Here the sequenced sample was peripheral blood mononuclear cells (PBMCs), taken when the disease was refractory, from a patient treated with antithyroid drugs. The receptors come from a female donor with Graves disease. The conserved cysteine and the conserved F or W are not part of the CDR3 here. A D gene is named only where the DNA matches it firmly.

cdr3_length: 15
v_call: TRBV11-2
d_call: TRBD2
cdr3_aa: ASSFPAGGANTGELF

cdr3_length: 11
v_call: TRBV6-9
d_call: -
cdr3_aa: ASSYGMANGYT

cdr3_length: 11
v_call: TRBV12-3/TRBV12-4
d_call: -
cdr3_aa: ASSFLVNEKLF

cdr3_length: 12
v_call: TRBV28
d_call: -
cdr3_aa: ASSSSVDNYGYT

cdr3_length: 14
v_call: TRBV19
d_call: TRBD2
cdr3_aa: ASSIELAGNTGELF

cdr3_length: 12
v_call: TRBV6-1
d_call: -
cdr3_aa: ASSQGPGANVLT

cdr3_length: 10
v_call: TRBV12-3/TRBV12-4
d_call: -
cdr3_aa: ASSLAEATIY

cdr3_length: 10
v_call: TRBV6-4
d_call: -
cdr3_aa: ATGYGDYGYT

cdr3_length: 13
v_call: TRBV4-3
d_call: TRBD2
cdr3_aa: ASSQDPSGAYEQY

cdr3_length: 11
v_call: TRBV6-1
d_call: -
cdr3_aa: ASRVFGANVLT

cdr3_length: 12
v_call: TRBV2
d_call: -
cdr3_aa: ASTPGLTNTEAF

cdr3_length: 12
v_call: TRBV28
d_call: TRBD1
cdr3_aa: ASSDRVSNQPQH

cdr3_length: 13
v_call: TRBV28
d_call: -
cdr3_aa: ASSPLGHHNQPQH

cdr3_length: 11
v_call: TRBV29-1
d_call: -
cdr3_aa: SVAGGSNQPQH

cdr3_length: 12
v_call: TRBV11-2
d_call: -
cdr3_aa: ASSLDTGNTEAF

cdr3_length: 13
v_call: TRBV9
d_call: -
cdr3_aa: ASSVDGASTYEQY